This TCR beta chain derives from a study of control samples from healthy donors and cancer patients. V lost 4 bases and J lost 7; bases outside the gene matches: 12. CDR3 length: 16 amino acids. Germline V gene lookup returns CDR1 MGHRA and CDR2 YSYEKL. The data were produced by immunoSEQ multiplex PCR, yet TCRdb's version contains in-frame clones alone and is incomplete. The sample has over 15,000 clones; 85% to 90% are singletons. The rearrangement links TRBV4-1 to TRBJ1-5, with 8 bases lining up with TRBD1. The TCR was taken from a woman in her sixties or seventies with colorectal cancer. Sequencing was done on a sample of PBMCs. The CDR3 DNA reads TGCGCCAGCAGCCCTGGGGGCAGGGGGCGCGGACAGCCCCAGCATTTT. Its translation: CASSPGGRGRGQPQHF.